This TCR beta chain comes out of a study of blood T cell repertoires in COVID-19. Germline V gene lookup returns CDR1 MNHEY and CDR2 SVGAGI. CDR3 length: 13 amino acids. The V segment lost 10 bases and the J segment 6 bases; nucleotides outside the gene matches: 9. Assay: immunoSEQ multiplex PCR; the TCRdb copy retains only in-frame clones and omits some. In the table there are almost 300,000 clones, 89% of which are singletons. The rearrangement links TRBV6-5 to TRBJ2-1; 7 bases map to TRBD2. The sequence derives from a woman aged 25-40 years with COVID-19, enrolled during active disease. Material for sequencing was peripheral blood. The CDR3 loop is CANRRLAFNEQFF. CDR3 DNA: TGTGCCAACCGGAGACTAGCCTTCAATGAGCAGTTCTTC.